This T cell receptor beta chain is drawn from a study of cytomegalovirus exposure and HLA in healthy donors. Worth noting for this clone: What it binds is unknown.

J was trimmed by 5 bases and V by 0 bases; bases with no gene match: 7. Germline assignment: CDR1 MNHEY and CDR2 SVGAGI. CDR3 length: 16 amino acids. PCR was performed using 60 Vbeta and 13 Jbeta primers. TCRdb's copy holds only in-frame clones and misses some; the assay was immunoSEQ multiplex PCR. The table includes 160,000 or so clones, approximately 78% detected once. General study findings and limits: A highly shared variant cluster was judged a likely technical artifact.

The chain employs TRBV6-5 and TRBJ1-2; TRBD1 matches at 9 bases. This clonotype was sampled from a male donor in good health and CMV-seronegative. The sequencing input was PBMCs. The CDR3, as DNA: TGTGCCAGCAGTTACTCGGGGGACAGGGATCCATATGGCTACACCTTC. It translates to CASSYSGDRDPYGYTF.